These T cell receptor beta chains were read from a single sample in a study of blood T cell repertoires in COVID-19. Here immunoSEQ multiplex PCR was the method, and the copy in TCRdb shows in-frame clones only, minus some. Among fewer than 250,000 clones, roughly 80% were seen once, and the ten largest hold roughly a tenth. Sequencing was done on a sample of peripheral blood. The receptors come from an elderly woman with acute or convalescent COVID-19. The conserved cysteine and the conserved F or W are not part of the CDR3 here. D genes are given only for firm matches.

J: TRBJ1-2; V: TRBV11-3; D: TRBD1; CDR3: ASSPGQGGLYAGYT
J: TRBJ2-3; V: TRBV4-2; D: .; CDR3: ASSQSYGTRGKNTQY
J: TRBJ2-7; V: TRBV6-5; D: .; CDR3: ASSPGFHEQY
J: TRBJ1-5; V: TRBV5-1; D: TRBD1; CDR3: ASSFGPMQGAHQPQH
J: TRBJ2-2; V: TRBV5-6; D: TRBD2; CDR3: ASNKFWVKAGVDTGELF
J: TRBJ1-1; V: TRBV6-5; D: .; CDR3: ASSYKRGTEAF
J: TRBJ1-1; V: TRBV2; D: TRBD1; CDR3: ASRGTALGIRAF
J: TRBJ1-5; V: TRBV5-1; D: .; CDR3: ASSLVGGNQPQH
J: TRBJ2-5; V: TRBV9; D: .; CDR3: ASSVDAGLETQY
J: TRBJ1-2; V: TRBV5-1; D: .; CDR3: ASSLYLPLQGRYGYT
J: TRBJ1-4; V: TRBV27; D: TRBD1; CDR3: ASSLGTGATNEKLF
J: TRBJ1-1; V: TRBV30; D: .; CDR3: AWSVQLKEAF
J: TRBJ1-1; V: TRBV27; D: .; CDR3: ASSFGEGGTEAF
J: TRBJ2-7; V: TRBV16; D: TRBD2; CDR3: ASSPPLAGVNEQY
J: TRBJ1-5; V: TRBV6-5; D: .; CDR3: ASTRQVNQPQH
J: TRBJ2-7; V: TRBV7-2; D: TRBD2; CDR3: ASSLDGGSSYEQY
J: TRBJ1-1; V: TRBV6-5; D: TRBD1; CDR3: AGRTGGTEAF
J: TRBJ2-2; V: TRBV2; D: TRBD1; CDR3: ASGRQGTGGELF
J: TRBJ2-5; V: TRBV6-6; D: TRBD2; CDR3: ASGRTSWDSQETQY
J: TRBJ2-5; V: TRBV5-4; D: TRBD2; CDR3: ASSFGLVETQY
J: TRBJ2-3; V: TRBV5-4; D: TRBD2; CDR3: ASSYTSGRTTDTQY
J: TRBJ2-7; V: TRBV11-3; D: .; CDR3: ATQTRSSYEQY
J: TRBJ2-5; V: TRBV30; D: .; CDR3: AWTGSQTQY
J: TRBJ2-7; V: TRBV5-5; D: .; CDR3: ASSLGQASLYEQY
J: TRBJ2-2; V: TRBV2; D: TRBD2; CDR3: ASSERTSVTGELF
J: TRBJ2-7; V: TRBV6-2/TRBV6-3; D: .; CDR3: ASTPPGGGRSYEQY
J: TRBJ2-3; V: TRBV3-1/TRBV3-2; D: .; CDR3: ASSQGGVGDTQY
J: TRBJ1-5; V: TRBV19; D: TRBD1; CDR3: ASSAQGDWGNQPQH
J: TRBJ1-5; V: TRBV24-1; D: TRBD1; CDR3: ATSGEGQGYQPQH
J: TRBJ1-2; V: TRBV2; D: .; CDR3: ASSEVPGGATGYT
J: TRBJ2-2; V: TRBV30; D: TRBD1; CDR3: AWSKRGTGGSGELF
J: TRBJ2-3; V: TRBV4-3; D: .; CDR3: ASSQDSPLTDTQY
J: TRBJ2-1; V: TRBV6-5; D: TRBD1; CDR3: ASSYRGQGGGSEQF
J: TRBJ2-3; V: TRBV27; D: .; CDR3: ATHPDSTDTQY
J: TRBJ1-2; V: TRBV18; D: TRBD1; CDR3: ASSTGRGYGYT
J: TRBJ2-1; V: TRBV7-3; D: .; CDR3: ASSVGGEQF
J: TRBJ2-7; V: TRBV9; D: TRBD2; CDR3: ASSPLAGALYEQY
J: TRBJ1-2; V: TRBV3-1/TRBV3-2; D: TRBD1; CDR3: ASSHAGGPGGYT